The rows below give T cell receptor beta chains drawn from one sample of a study of spatial heterogeneity in lung cancer. One entry per CDR3 protein, called by TCRdb with MiXCR from the 5' RACE reads. The data contain roughly 48,000 distinct CDR3 sequences, approximately 5.7% of them singletons. Sequences were derived from PBMCs, sampled at surgery. These receptors originate from a male donor with early-stage non-small cell lung cancer. Each CDR3 is given with its conserved first and last residue. The order of the fields is J gene, V gene, D gene, clone size, CDR3 protein, CDR3 DNA. The D gene is left open where the match is weak. The listing skips clone size in some rows; elsewhere it reads once, few, many or a size class.

>TRBJ1-6|TRBV19|NA|many
CASSIDSRNSPLHF
TGTGCCAGTAGTATTGACAGCCGCAATTCACCCCTCCACTTT
>TRBJ1-5|TRBV7-2|TRBD1|NA
CASSLLGTGSNQPQHF
TGTGCCAGCAGCTTACTCGGGACAGGGAGCAATCAGCCCCAGCATTTT
>TRBJ2-1|TRBV5-1|TRBD2|many
CASSLASGRVYEQFF
TGCGCCAGCAGCTTGGCTAGCGGGAGAGTCTATGAGCAGTTCTTC
>TRBJ2-7|TRBV11-2|NA|medium-sized
CASSKTLGFNEQYF
TGTGCCAGCAGCAAGACTCTGGGTTTCAACGAGCAGTACTTC
>TRBJ1-5|TRBV12-3/TRBV12-4|NA|many
CASSLSGYQPQHF
TGTGCCAGCAGTTTATCAGGGTATCAGCCCCAGCATTTT
>TRBJ2-5|TRBV7-2|NA|many
CASSLGEETQYF
TGTGCCAGCAGCTTAGGAGAGGAGACCCAGTACTTC
>TRBJ1-1|TRBV28|TRBD1|many
CASSTGGTEAFF
TGTGCCAGCAGCACAGGGGGCACTGAAGCTTTCTTT
>TRBJ2-1|TRBV28|NA|NA
CASSSLMDEQFF
TGTGCCAGCAGTTCCCTAATGGATGAGCAGTTCTTC
>TRBJ1-1|TRBV12-3/TRBV12-4|NA|many
CASSLAEGTEAFF
TGTGCCAGCAGTTTAGCGGAGGGTACTGAAGCTTTCTTT
>TRBJ2-7|TRBV7-9|TRBD2|many
CASSHGTSVSYEQYF
TGTGCCAGCAGCCACGGGACTAGCGTATCCTACGAGCAGTACTTC
>TRBJ2-1|TRBV20-1|TRBD2|few
CSARAASGRDYNEQFF
TGCAGTGCTAGAGCCGCTAGCGGGAGGGACTACAATGAGCAGTTCTTC
>TRBJ2-1|TRBV6-5|TRBD1|many
CASRRDSFPNEQFF
TGTGCCAGCAGGAGGGACAGTTTCCCCAATGAGCAGTTCTTC
>TRBJ2-1|TRBV5-1|NA|many
CASSGSYNEQFF
TGCGCCAGCAGCGGGTCCTACAATGAGCAGTTCTTC
>TRBJ2-1|TRBV19|TRBD2|many
CASSAGLNNEQFF
TGTGCCAGTAGTGCGGGACTAAACAATGAGCAGTTCTTC
>TRBJ1-4|TRBV9|TRBD1|few
CASSARDSRNEKLFF
TGTGCCAGCAGCGCTCGGGACAGCCGTAATGAAAAACTGTTTTTT